The 14 T cell receptor beta chains presented below share a single source sample, sequenced in a study of spatial heterogeneity in lung cancer. Study observations and caveats: How many expanded intratumoral alpha and beta TCRs were present tracked the tumor mutation count, which was a count of nonsynonymous mutations.

TCRdb ran MiXCR on the 5' RACE reads and lists one entry per CDR3 protein. The sample lists 3,000 to 4,000 distinct CDR3 sequences, about a tenth seen once, with roughly 28% in the top ten. Time point denoted: sample taken at primary tumor resection. Their antigens remain unidentified. The sequencing used lung tumor tissue, collected at surgery. The receptors come from a male donor with early-stage non-small cell lung cancer.

A word on this clonotype: This beta chain is a stray sequence in a library constructed for alpha chains; its clone size is not meaningful. The chain has TRBV11-3 and TRBJ2-7; the D gene could be TRBD1 or TRBD2 (5 bases each). This CDR3 has 13 amino acids. The germline V gene encodes CDR1 SGHNT and CDR2 YENEEA. Trimming removed 3 bases from V and 8 bases from J, with 14 bases in between. The CDR3 bases are TGTGCCAGCAGCTTTACCGTCTGGGACCAGCAGTACTTC. It codes for CASSFTVWDQQYF.

By sample fraction, this clonotype is medium-sized. A library prepared for alpha chains yielded this beta chain as an off-target read; its size is of little meaning. This chain links TRBV20-1 with TRBJ1-2; weak D call: TRBD1 (5 bases). V lost 3 bases, J lost 6 bases, and 20 bases lay in between. The germline V gene has CDR1 DFQATT and CDR2 SNEGSKA (reference sequence). There are 15 residues in the CDR3. CDR3: CSASPPGRVRDGYTF. The CDR3 nucleotides read TGCAGTGCTAGTCCACCAGGGAGGGTTAGAGATGGCTACACCTTC.

About this clonotype itself: Found in a library prepared for alpha chains, this beta chain is an off-target read, and its abundance has little meaning. The V call is TRBV29-1, the J call TRBJ2-2; the match to TRBD1 covers 7 bases. Germline CDR1 SQVTM, CDR2 ANQGSEA. J lost 0 bases, V lost 6 bases, and 4 bases had no gene match. This CDR3 has 14 amino acids. The CDR3 nucleotides read TGCAGCGTCCAGACAGGGACGAACACCGGGGAGCTGTTTTTT. Amino acid sequence: CSVQTGTNTGELFF.

Relative to its sample, this clonotype is medium-sized. Little can be read into the size of this beta chain, an off-target read in a library designed for alpha chains. The rearrangement links TRBV29-1 to TRBJ1-1; possibly TRBD1 for D (6 bases). The CDR3 is 14 amino acids. Germline V CDR1 and CDR2: SQVTM, ANQGSEA. Between the trimmed V and J ends, which lost 3 bases and 4 bases, there was a span of 15 bases. The CDR3 sequence: CSVDLQGAGTEAFF. The CDR3 coding sequence is TGCAGCGTTGACTTACAGGGCGCAGGCACTGAAGCTTTCTTT.

This clonotype is termed medium-sized (0.01 to 0.1%). Since it is a stray read in a library aimed at alpha chains, this beta chain has a size that is not meaningful. The chain joins TRBV7-2 to TRBJ1-2; D remains ambiguous. Trimming took off 5 bases at V and 2 bases at J, with 9 bases between the two ends. Germline V gene lookup returns CDR1 SGHTA and CDR2 FQGNSA. This CDR3 comprises 13 residues. The CDR3 reads CASSLNPNYGYTF. The DNA for the CDR3 is TGTGCCAGCAGCCTAAACCCAAACTATGGCTACACCTTC.

Concerning this clonotype itself: The library was designed around alpha chains, so this beta chain is a stray read whose abundance carries little weight. V and J are TRBV11-1 and TRBJ2-7; possible D gene TRBD2, 6 bases. V was pared by 1 base and J by 2 bases, with 6 bases between. Germline V gene lookup returns CDR1 SGHAT and CDR2 FQDESV (reference sequence). CDR3 length: 13 amino acids. The CDR3 loop reads CASSLGEAYEQYF. DNA for the CDR3: TGTGCCAGCAGCTTAGGGGAGGCCTACGAGCAGTACTTC.

By frequency in the sample, this clonotype is medium-sized. This beta chain was picked up by a library intended for alpha chains and is off target, so its count carries little meaning. The genes are TRBV20-1 and TRBJ1-1; D is possibly TRBD1 (5 bases). CDR3 length: 13 residues. V lost 0 bases to trimming and J lost 7 bases, with 12 bases between them. CDR1 is DFQATT and CDR2 is SNEGSKA in the germline V gene (reference sequence). The CDR3 sequence: CSARDLGGVEAFF. The CDR3 nucleotides read TGCAGTGCTAGAGATCTGGGGGGTGTTGAAGCTTTCTTT.

This clonotype was picked up a small number of times. This beta chain turned up in a library designed for alpha chains; as an off-target read, its abundance says little. This chain connects TRBV4-3 to TRBJ2-7; TRBD1 agrees at 8 bases. The germline CDR1 and CDR2 sequences are LGHNA and YSLEER. CDR3 length: 16 residues. Trimming removed 0 bases from V and 3 bases from J; junction bases left unmatched: 7. This CDR3 is CASSQDFYRGVYEQYF. The CDR3 DNA reads TGCGCCAGCAGCCAAGATTTTTACAGGGGGGTCTACGAGCAGTACTTC.

This clonotype has a count of ten or more. The size of this beta chain means little, since it is a stray read in a library made for alpha chains. The chain employs TRBV7-2 and TRBJ1-1; the D gene is possibly TRBD1 (5 bases). Germline V gene data show CDR1 as SGHTA and CDR2 as FQGNSA. V lost 7 bases and J 2 bases, leaving 14 bases between the germline ends. This CDR3 comprises 14 residues. The CDR3 region has the DNA TGTGCCAGCACCAGGGTACCCCTAAACACTGAAGCTTTCTTT. It yields the protein CASTRVPLNTEAFF.

Judged by abundance, this clonotype is medium-sized. This beta chain came through as a stray read in a library set up for alpha chains, and its size says little. This rearrangement joins TRBV6-2 or TRBV6-3 to TRBJ1-2; TRBD1 agrees at 10 bases. Germline V CDR1 and CDR2: MNHEY, SVGEGT. The CDR3 totals 15 residues. After removal of 6 bases from V and 4 bases from J, the junction contained 8 bases not matched to a gene. The CDR3 DNA is TGTGCCAGCAGCCGGGACAGGGGAAGGAGCTATGGCTACACCTTC. It specifies CASSRDRGRSYGYTF.

By share, this clonotype ranks as large. This beta chain turned up in a library designed for alpha chains; as an off-target read, its abundance says little. The chain employs TRBV29-1 and TRBJ2-1, with 8 positions matching TRBD1. This CDR3 has 14 amino acids. The junction had 9 bases not matched to a gene; V was cut back by 1 base and J by 10 bases. In germline, CDR1 is SQVTM, CDR2 ANQGSEA. In DNA form, the CDR3 reads TGCAGCGTTGAAGGGACAGGGATCGCTGGGGAGCAGTTCTTC. This translates into CSVEGTGIAGEQFF.

To note about this clonotype: This beta chain is a stray read from a library made for alpha chains; its abundance is not meaningful. This chain uses TRBV9 with TRBJ2-3; 7 bases map to TRBD2. Germline CDR1 and CDR2: SGDLS and YYNGEE. The CDR3 covers 17 residues. Unmatched junction bases numbered 11, after V lost 4 bases and J lost 0 bases. In DNA, the CDR3 is TGTGCCAGCAGCCCCAGCGGGGCAGCCTTTAGCACAGATACGCAGTATTTT. The encoded protein is CASSPSGAAFSTDTQYF.

In its sample, this clonotype is medium-sized. With the library built for alpha chains, this beta chain is off target and its frequency is not meaningful. The chain uses TRBV7-2 and TRBJ2-1; TRBD2 might be the D (7 bases). CDR3 length equals 15 residues. Germline CDR1 SGHTA, CDR2 FQGNSA. V lost 4 bases to trimming and J lost 9 bases, with 19 bases between them. The CDR3 DNA reads as TGTGCCAGCAGCTCAATGGGGGGGCCGAAGAGTGAGCAGTTCTTC. Translation: CASSSMGGPKSEQFF.

Sample share makes this clonotype medium-sized. This beta chain appears as a stray read in a library generated for alpha chains; its size is not informative. This sequence joins TRBV11-1 and TRBJ2-7; 7 bases are a match to TRBD1. The length of the CDR3 is 15 residues. V lost 1 base and J lost 3; bases outside the gene matches: 6. Per germline, CDR1 SGHAT and CDR2 FQDESV (reference sequence). The CDR3 spells CASSLGGGTVYEQYF. The CDR3 coding sequence is TGTGCCAGCAGCTTAGGAGGGGGCACGGTCTACGAGCAGTACTTC.